This T cell receptor (beta chain) was identified during a study of blood T cell repertoires in COVID-19. Looking at the study overall: Spain, Italy and the United States supplied samples that represented acute and convalescent COVID-19. Sample material is recorded as cDNA or gDNA derived from T cells, B-cell-depleted T cells, or PBMCs.

V lost 3 bases, J lost 8 bases, and 10 bases lay in between. Germline V lookup: CDR1 SGHVS, CDR2 FNYEAQ. There are 13 residues in the CDR3. TCRdb's copy holds only in-frame clones and misses some; the assay was immunoSEQ multiplex PCR. The sample yields around 78,000 clones, 88% seen once. This chain connects TRBV7-6 to TRBJ1-4; D perhaps matches TRBD1 (5 bases). The material sequenced was peripheral blood. This clonotype was sampled from a man aged 50 or older with active COVID-19. CDR3 sequence (DNA): TGTGCCAGCAGCTTCGGGGGTGGGGAAAAACTGTTTTTT. Its protein is CASSFGGGEKLFF.